This T cell receptor (beta chain) comes out of a study of glioma-infiltrating T cells after dendritic cell vaccination. The wider study: Samples are from glioblastoma patients in Phase I and II dendritic cell vaccine trials. The vaccine used monocyte-derived dendritic cells pulsed overnight with autologous tumor lysate.

Sequencing was performed with immunoSEQ multiplex PCR; in TCRdb, only in-frame clones are kept and a portion is missing. Of 90,000 to 100,000 clones listed, approximately 80% are singletons. About this clone itself: The antigen remains undetermined.

This CDR3 comprises 14 residues. The V and J ends lost 3 bases and 3 bases, in that order; junction bases with no gene match: 3. CDR1 is KGHSH, CDR2 LQKENI, per germline. Findings and limits, study-wide: Few patients contributed both blood and tumor specimens. Higher TCR clonality did not directly relate to longer survival.

The rearrangement uses TRBV18 and TRBJ1-2, with TRBD1 identical over 8 bases. This receptor was taken from a human donor with glioblastoma. The sample in question was blood, obtained before dendritic cell vaccination. The CDR3 nucleotides are TGTGCCAGCTCACCCGGACAGGGCCACTATGGCTACACCTTC. Encoded protein: CASSPGQGHYGYTF. The variable domain in full, completed from reference TRBV18 and TRBJ1-2, reads NAGVMQNPRHLVRRRGQEARLRCSPMKGHSHVYWYRQLPEEGLKFMVYLQKENIIDESGMPKERFSAEFPKEGPSILRIQQVVRGDSAAYFCASSPGQGHYGYTFGSGTRLTVV.